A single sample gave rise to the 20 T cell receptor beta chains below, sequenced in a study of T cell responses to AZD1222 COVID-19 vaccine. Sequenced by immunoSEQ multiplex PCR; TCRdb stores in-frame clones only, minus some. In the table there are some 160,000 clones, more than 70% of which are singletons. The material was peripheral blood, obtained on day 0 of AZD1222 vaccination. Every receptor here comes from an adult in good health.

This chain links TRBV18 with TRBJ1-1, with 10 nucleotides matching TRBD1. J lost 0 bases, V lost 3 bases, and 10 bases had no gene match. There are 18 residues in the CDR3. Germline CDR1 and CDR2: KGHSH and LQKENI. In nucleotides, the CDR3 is TGTGCCAGCTCACCCCGGGGGACAGGGGACTCTATGAACACTGAAGCTTTCTTT. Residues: CASSPRGTGDSMNTEAFF.

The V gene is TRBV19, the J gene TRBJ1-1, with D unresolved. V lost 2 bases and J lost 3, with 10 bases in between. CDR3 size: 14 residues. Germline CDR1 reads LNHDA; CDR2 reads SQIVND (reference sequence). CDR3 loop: CASSIRYGDTEAFF. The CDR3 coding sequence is TGTGCCAGTAGTATAAGGTACGGCGACACTGAAGCTTTCTTT. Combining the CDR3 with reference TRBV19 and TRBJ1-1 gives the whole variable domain DGGITQSPKYLFRKEGQNVTLSCEQNLNHDAMYWYRQDPGQGLRLIYYSQIVNDFQKGDIAEGYSVSREKKESFPLTVTSAQKNPTAFYLCASSIRYGDTEAFFGQGTRLTVV.

CDR3 coding DNA: TGTGCCAGCAGCTTGACAGGGCTAGATGAGCAGTTCTTC. Its protein is CASSLTGLDEQFF. This chain connects TRBV7-9 to TRBJ2-1; 7 bases are a match to TRBD1. Germline V CDR1 and CDR2: SEHNR, FQNEAQ (reference sequence). V shed 3 bases, J shed 8 bases, and the junction held 4 bases outside the gene matches. This CDR3 is built from 13 residues.

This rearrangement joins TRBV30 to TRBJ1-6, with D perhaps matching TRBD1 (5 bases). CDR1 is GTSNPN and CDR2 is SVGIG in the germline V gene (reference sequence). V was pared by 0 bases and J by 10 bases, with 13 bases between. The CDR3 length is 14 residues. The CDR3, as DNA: TGTGCCTGGAGTGTACCAGGGTTAGGGTCACCCCTCCACTTT. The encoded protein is CAWSVPGLGSPLHF. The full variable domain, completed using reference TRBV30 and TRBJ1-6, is SQTIHQWPATLVQPVGSPLSLECTVEGTSNPNLYWYRQAAGRGLQLLFYSVGIGQISSEVPQNLSASRPQDRQFILSSKKLLLSDSGFYLCAWSVPGLGSPLHFGNGTRLTVT.

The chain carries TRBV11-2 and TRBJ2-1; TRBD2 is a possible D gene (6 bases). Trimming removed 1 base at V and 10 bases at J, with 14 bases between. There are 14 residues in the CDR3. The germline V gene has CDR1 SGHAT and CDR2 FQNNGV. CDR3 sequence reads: CASSLVGGPGEQFF. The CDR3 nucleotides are TGTGCCAGCAGCTTAGTGGGAGGCCCCGGAGAGCAGTTCTTC.

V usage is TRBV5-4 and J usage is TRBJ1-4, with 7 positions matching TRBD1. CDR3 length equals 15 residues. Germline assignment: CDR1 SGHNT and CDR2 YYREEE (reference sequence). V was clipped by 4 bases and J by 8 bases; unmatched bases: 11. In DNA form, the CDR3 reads TGTGCCAGCAGCCCCCCCGGCCAGGGGGTCGAAAAACTGTTTTTT. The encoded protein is CASSPPGQGVEKLFF.

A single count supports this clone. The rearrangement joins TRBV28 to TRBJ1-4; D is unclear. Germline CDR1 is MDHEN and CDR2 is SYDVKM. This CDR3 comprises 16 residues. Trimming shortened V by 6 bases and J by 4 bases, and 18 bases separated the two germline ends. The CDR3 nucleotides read TGTGCCAGCAGACCCGAGGACCGAGGTAGTAATGAAAAACTGTTTTTT. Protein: CASRPEDRGSNEKLFF.

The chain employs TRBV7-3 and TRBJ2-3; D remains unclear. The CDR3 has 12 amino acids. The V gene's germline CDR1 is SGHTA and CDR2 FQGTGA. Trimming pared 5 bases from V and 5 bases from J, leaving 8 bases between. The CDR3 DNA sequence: TGTGCCAGCAGCCCGCGGAGAGATACGCAGTATTTT. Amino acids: CASSPRRDTQYF.

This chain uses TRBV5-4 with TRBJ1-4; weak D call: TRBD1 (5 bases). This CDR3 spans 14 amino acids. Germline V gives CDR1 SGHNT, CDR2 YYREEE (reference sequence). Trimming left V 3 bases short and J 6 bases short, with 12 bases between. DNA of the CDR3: TGTGCCAGCAGCTGGGACGTAGGGGATGAAAAACTGTTTTTT. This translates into CASSWDVGDEKLFF.

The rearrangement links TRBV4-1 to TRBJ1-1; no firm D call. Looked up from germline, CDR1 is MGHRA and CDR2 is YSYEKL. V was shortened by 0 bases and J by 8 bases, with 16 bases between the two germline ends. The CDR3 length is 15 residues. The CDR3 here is CASSQDEGFRAEAFF. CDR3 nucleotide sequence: TGCGCCAGCAGCCAAGATGAAGGGTTTCGGGCGGAAGCTTTCTTT.

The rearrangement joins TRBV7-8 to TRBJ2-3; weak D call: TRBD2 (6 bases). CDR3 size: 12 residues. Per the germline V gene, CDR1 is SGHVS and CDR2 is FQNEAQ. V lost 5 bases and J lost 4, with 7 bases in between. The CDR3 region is CASSPGADTQYF. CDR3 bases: TGTGCCAGCAGCCCGGGGGCAGATACGCAGTATTTT.

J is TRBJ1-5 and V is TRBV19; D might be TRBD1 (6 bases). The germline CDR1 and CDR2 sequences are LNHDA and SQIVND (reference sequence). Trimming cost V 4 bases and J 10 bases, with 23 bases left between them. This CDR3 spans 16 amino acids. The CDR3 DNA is TGTGCCAGTAGTAAAAACAGGGCCGGCAGCCTTTCCCCCCAGCATTTT. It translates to CASSKNRAGSLSPQHF.

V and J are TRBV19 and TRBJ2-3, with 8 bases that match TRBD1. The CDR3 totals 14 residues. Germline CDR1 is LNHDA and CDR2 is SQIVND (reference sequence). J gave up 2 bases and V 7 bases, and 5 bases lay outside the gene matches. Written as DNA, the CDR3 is TGTGCCAGTAATGACAGGGGATTCACAGATACGCAGTATTTT. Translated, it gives CASNDRGFTDTQYF.

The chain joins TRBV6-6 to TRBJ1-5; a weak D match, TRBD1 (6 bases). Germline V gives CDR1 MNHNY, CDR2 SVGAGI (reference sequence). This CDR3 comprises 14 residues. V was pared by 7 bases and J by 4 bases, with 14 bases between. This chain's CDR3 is CASTAWGPNQPQHF. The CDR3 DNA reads TGTGCCAGCACCGCCTGGGGGCCTAATCAGCCCCAGCATTTT.

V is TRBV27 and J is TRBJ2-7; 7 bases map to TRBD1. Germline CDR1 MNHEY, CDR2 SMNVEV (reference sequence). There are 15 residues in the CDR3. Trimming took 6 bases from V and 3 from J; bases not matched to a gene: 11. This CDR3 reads CASSRRDSFYYEQYF. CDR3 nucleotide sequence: TGTGCCAGCAGCCGCCGGGACAGCTTTTACTACGAGCAGTACTTC.

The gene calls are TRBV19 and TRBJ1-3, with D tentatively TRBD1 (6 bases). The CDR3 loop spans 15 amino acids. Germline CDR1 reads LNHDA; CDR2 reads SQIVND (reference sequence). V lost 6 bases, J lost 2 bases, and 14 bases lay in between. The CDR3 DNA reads TGTGCCAGTAGCGAACAGGGAGGAGCTGGAAACACCATATATTTT. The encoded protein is CASSEQGGAGNTIYF.

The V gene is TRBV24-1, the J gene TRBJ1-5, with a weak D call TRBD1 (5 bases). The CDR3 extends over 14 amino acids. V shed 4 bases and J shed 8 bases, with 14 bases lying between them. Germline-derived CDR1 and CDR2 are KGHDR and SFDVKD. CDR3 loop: CATSDAGRVEPQHF. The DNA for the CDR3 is TGTGCCACCAGTGACGCAGGGAGGGTGGAGCCCCAGCATTTT.

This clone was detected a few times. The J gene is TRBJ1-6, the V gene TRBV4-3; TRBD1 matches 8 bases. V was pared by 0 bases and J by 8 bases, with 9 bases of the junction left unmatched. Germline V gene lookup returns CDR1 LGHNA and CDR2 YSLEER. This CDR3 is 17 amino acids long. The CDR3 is CASSQDWGQDFHSPLHF. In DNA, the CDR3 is TGCGCCAGCAGCCAAGACTGGGGACAGGACTTCCATTCACCCCTCCACTTT.

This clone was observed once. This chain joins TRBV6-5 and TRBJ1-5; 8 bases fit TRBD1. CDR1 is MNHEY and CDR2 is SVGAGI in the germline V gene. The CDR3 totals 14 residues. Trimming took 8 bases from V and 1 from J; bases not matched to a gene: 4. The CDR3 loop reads CASAQGASNQPQHF. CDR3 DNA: TGTGCCAGCGCCCAGGGGGCGAGCAATCAGCCCCAGCATTTT.

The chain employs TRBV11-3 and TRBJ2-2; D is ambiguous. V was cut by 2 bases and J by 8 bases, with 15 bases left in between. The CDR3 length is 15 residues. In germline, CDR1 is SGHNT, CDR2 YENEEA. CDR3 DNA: TGTGCCAGCAGCTTAAGAGTCGGCGGAAGTGGGGAGCTGTTTTTT. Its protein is CASSLRVGGSGELFF.